Detailed here is one T cell receptor (beta chain). No antigen is known for it. The sample belongs to a study of blood T cells in healthy people across ages. General study points: Naive CD4+ cell counts and diversity both ran higher in long-lived than in aged donors.

Each donor was a healthy Caucasian individual from Russia, aged roughly 6 to 95. For the second PCR, which ran for 7 to 11 cycles, a sample-barcoded 5' primer and a J-beta primer mix were used. TCRdb ran MiXCR on the 5' RACE reads and lists one entry per CDR3 protein. The data contain roughly 1,300,000 distinct CDR3 sequences, around 55% of them singletons. V dropped 4 bases and J dropped 6 bases, with 23 bases sitting between them. The CDR3 totals 16 residues. Germline V gives CDR1 SGHKS, CDR2 YYEKEE (reference sequence). This sequence was found in a man aged 18 to 30 in good health. The sequenced sample consisted of blood. The chain couples TRBV5-5 to TRBJ2-7, with a possible D match to TRBD2 (5 bases). CDR3 amino acids: CASSVGAGYSFFEQYF. Written as DNA, the CDR3 is TGTGCCAGCAGCGTTGGCGCGGGTTACAGTTTTTTCGAGCAGTACTTC.